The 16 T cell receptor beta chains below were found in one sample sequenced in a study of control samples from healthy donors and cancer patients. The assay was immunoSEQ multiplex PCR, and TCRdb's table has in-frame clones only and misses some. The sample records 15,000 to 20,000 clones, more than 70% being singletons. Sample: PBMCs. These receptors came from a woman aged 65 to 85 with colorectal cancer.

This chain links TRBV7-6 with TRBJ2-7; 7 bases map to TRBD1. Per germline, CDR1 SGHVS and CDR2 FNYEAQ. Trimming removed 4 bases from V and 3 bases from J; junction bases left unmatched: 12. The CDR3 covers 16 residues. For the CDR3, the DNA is TGTGCCAGCAGCTCATGGGTGGGGACAGAGATCTACGAGCAGTACTTC. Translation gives CASSSWVGTEIYEQYF.

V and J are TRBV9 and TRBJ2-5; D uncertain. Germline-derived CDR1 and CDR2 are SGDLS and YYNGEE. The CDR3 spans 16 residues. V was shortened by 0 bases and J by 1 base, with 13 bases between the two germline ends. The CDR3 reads CASSVGPGQTQETQYF. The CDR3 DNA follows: TGTGCCAGCAGCGTAGGCCCCGGCCAGACCCAAGAGACCCAGTACTTC.

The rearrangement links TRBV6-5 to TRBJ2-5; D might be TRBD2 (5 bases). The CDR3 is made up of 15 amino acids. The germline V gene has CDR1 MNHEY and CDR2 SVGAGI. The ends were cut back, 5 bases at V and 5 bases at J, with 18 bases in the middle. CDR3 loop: CASSPPFNRGETQYF. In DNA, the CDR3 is TGTGCCAGCAGTCCCCCATTCAACCGAGGGGAGACCCAGTACTTC.

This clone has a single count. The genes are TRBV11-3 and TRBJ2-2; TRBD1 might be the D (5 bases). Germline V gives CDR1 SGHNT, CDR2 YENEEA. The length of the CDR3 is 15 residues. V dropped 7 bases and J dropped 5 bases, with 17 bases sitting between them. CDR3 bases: TGTGCCAGCACCCCCTGGGGCAGGGAAACCGGGGAGCTGTTTTTT. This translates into CASTPWGRETGELFF.

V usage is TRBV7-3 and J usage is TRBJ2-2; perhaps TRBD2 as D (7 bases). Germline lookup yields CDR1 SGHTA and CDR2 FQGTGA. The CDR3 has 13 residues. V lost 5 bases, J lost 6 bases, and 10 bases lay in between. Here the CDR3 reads CASSRGAAGELFF. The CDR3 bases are TGTGCCAGCAGCCGGGGGGCGGCCGGGGAGCTGTTTTTT.

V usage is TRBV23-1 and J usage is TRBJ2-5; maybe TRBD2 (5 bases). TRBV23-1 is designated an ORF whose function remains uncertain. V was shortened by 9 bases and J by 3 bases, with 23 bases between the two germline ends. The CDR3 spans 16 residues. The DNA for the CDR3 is TGCGCCAGTCCGACAAAGGGAGAGGGCGAGGAAGAGACCCAGTACTTC. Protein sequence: CASPTKGEGEEETQYF.

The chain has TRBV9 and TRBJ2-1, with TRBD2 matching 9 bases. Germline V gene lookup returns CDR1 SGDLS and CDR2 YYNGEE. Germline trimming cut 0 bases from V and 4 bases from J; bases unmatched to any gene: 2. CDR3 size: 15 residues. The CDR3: CASSVGAGGYNEQFF. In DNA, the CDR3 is TGTGCCAGCAGCGTAGGTGCGGGAGGGTACAATGAGCAGTTCTTC. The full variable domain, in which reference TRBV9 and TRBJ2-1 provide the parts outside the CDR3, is DSGVTQTPKHLITATGQRVTLRCSPRSGDLSVYWYQQSLDQGLQFLIQYYNGEERAKGNILERFSAQQFPDLHSELNLSSLELGDSALYFCASSVGAGGYNEQFFGPGTRLTVL.

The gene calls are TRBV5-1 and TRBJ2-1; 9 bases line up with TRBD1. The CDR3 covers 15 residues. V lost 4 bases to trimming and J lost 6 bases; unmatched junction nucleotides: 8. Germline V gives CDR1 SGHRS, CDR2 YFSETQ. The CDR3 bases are TGCGCCAGCAGCCTTACAGGGGGCCCCTTCAATGAGCAGTTCTTC. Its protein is CASSLTGGPFNEQFF.

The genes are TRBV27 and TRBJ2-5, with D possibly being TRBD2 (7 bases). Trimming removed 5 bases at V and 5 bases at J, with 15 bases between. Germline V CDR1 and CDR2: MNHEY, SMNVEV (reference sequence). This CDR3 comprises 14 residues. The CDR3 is CASSPGGLRETQYF. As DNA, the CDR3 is TGTGCCAGCAGTCCCGGGGGGCTTAGGGAGACCCAGTACTTC.

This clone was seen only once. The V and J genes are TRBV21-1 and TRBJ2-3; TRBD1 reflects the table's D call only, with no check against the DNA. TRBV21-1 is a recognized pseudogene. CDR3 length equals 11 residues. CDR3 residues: CASSPTDTQYF. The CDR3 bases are TGTGCCAGCAGCCCAACAGATACGCAGTATTTT.

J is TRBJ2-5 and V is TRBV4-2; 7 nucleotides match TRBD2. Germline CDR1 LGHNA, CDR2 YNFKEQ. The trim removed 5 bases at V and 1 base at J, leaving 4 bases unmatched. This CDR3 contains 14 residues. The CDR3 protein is CASSGGGTQETQYF. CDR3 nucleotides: TGTGCCAGCAGCGGGGGGGGGACCCAAGAGACCCAGTACTTC.

The CDR3 nucleotides read TGCGCCAGCAGCGAGGACAGTAACACCGGGGAGCTGTTTTTT. Protein product: CASSEDSNTGELFF. The chain carries TRBV4-3 and TRBJ2-2, with D possibly being TRBD1 (6 bases). CDR3 length: 14 residues. Trimming left V 5 bases short and J 2 bases short, with 9 bases between. CDR1 LGHNA and CDR2 YSLEER come from the germline V gene.

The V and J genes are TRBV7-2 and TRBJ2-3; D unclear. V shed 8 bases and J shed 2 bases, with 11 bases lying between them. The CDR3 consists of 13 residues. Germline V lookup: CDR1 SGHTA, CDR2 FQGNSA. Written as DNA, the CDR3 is TGTGCCAGCTCGAACCCAAACACAGATACGCAGTATTTT. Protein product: CASSNPNTDTQYF.

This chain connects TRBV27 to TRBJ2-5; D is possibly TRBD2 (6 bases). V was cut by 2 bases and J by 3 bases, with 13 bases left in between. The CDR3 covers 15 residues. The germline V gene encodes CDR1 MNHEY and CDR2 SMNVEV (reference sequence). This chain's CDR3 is CASSLGGTREETQYF. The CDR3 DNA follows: TGTGCCAGCAGTTTAGGGGGGACCCGGGAAGAGACCCAGTACTTC.

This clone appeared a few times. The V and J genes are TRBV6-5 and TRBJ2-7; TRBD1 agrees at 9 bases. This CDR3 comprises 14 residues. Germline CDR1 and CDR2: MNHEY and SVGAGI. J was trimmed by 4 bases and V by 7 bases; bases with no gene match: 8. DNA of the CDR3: TGTGCCAGCACCCCGGACAGGGGCGTTTACGAGCAGTACTTC. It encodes CASTPDRGVYEQYF.

The CDR3 nucleotides are TGTGCCAGCAGCTTTGCGAACACGGGAGAGTCACCCCTCCACTTT. Translation gives CASSFANTGESPLHF. The V gene is TRBV5-4, the J gene TRBJ1-6; D not resolved. V lost 2 bases and J lost 10, with 16 bases in between. This CDR3 has 15 residues. CDR1 SGHNT and CDR2 YYREEE come from the germline V gene (reference sequence).